Included here is one TCR beta chain sequence, with context. Its antigen is unidentified. The method was immunoSEQ multiplex PCR; TCRdb's version includes in-frame clones alone and lacks a portion of them. The profile shows approximately 14,000 clones, roughly 98% of them singletons. The sample belongs to a study of monozygotic twins with cystic fibrosis. Study background: Around 3 micrograms of fragmented DNA underwent 15 PCR cycles for library preparation.

Study-level points and caveats: Monozygotic CF twins shared more identical nucleotide clonotypes than unrelated patients. V usage most resembled the co-twin in 13 of 16 pairs.

The CDR3 sequence is 13 residues long. Germline assignment: CDR1 MNHNS and CDR2 SASEGT. The V gene lost 9 bases and the J gene lost 7 bases, with 19 bases spanning the gap. Sequencing was carried out using blood. The receptor was isolated from a girl aged 2-9 years with cystic fibrosis. This chain uses TRBV6-1 with TRBJ2-7, with a weak D call TRBD1 (6 bases). The CDR3 nucleotides are TGTGCCAGAAGTCGGGACATTTTCCAGGAGCAGTACTTC. It yields the protein CARSRDIFQEQYF.